The 19 T cell receptor beta chains presented below share a single source sample, sequenced in a study of OX40 agonist ivuxolimab in advanced cancers. Repertoires were generated with immunoSEQ multiplex PCR, while TCRdb's copy carries only in-frame clones and drops some. The data show 65,000 to 95,000 clones, over 85% seen once. The sample consisted of CD4+ or CD8+ T cells sorted from blood, taken in a trial of the OX40 agonist ivuxolimab. The origin of the receptors is an adult with an advanced solid tumor such as melanoma, head and neck, liver or kidney cancer.

V gene TRBV2 combines with J gene TRBJ2-5, with D maybe TRBD1 (5 bases). The CDR3 extends over 15 amino acids. Germline V gives CDR1 SNHLY, CDR2 FYNNEI. Trimming left V 4 bases short and J 1 base short, with 13 bases between. The CDR3, as DNA: TGTGCCAGCAGTGGACCGTTAGGGGTCCAAGAGACCCAGTACTTC. Translation gives CASSGPLGVQETQYF.

The chain uses TRBV5-1 and TRBJ2-1; D gene ambiguous. The length of the CDR3 is 13 residues. In germline, CDR1 is SGHRS, CDR2 YFSETQ. V was trimmed by 0 bases and J by 6 bases, leaving 7 bases between them. CDR3 in DNA: TGCGCCAGCAGCTTGGGTGTGGTCAATGAGCAGTTCTTC. Translated: CASSLGVVNEQFF.

The J gene is TRBJ2-7, the V gene TRBV7-9; D gene uncertain. Deletions cut 5 bases from V and 5 bases from J, with 7 bases between. From germline, CDR1 is SEHNR and CDR2 FQNEAQ (reference sequence). CDR3 size: 11 residues. As DNA, the CDR3 is TGTGCCAGCAGCATCAGAGACGAGCAGTACTTC. This gives the protein CASSIRDEQYF. The whole variable domain, remainder taken from reference TRBV7-9 and TRBJ2-7, is DTGVSQNPRHKITKRGQNVTFRCDPISEHNRLYWYRQTLGQGPEFLTYFQNEAQLEKSRLLSDRFSAERPKGSFSTLEIQRTEQGDSAMYLCASSIRDEQYFGPGTRLTVT.

The CDR3 loop reads CASSFSTSGIADTQYF. The CDR3 DNA sequence: TGTGCCAGCAGTTTTTCGACTAGCGGGATTGCGGATACGCAGTATTTT. J is TRBJ2-3 and V is TRBV28, with 11 bases that match TRBD2. Germline V gene sequence: CDR1 MDHEN, CDR2 SYDVKM. The trim removed 3 bases at V and 6 bases at J, leaving 8 bases unmatched. CDR3 size: 16 residues.

This chain uses TRBV9 with TRBJ1-4, with 7 bases matching TRBD1. Germline lookup yields CDR1 SGDLS and CDR2 YYNGEE. The CDR3 contains 16 residues. The junction had 12 bases not matched to a gene; V was cut back by 0 bases and J by 10 bases. Here the CDR3 reads CASSVGEGTAAVKLFF. The DNA for the CDR3 is TGTGCCAGCAGCGTAGGAGAGGGGACAGCAGCTGTAAAACTGTTTTTT. The whole variable domain, remainder taken from reference TRBV9 and TRBJ1-4, is DSGVTQTPKHLITATGQRVTLRCSPRSGDLSVYWYQQSLDQGLQFLIQYYNGEERAKGNILERFSAQQFPDLHSELNLSSLELGDSALYFCASSVGEGTAAVKLFFGSGTQLSVL.

CDR3: CASSATGIPGGHEQFF. In nucleotides, the CDR3 is TGTGCCAGCAGTGCGACCGGGATCCCTGGCGGGCATGAGCAGTTCTTC. This sequence joins TRBV28 and TRBJ2-1; D may be TRBD2 (5 bases). V was trimmed by 5 bases and J by 8 bases, leaving 22 bases between them. This CDR3 is 16 amino acids long. Germline assignment: CDR1 MDHEN and CDR2 SYDVKM. The full variable domain, its missing parts supplied by reference TRBV28 and TRBJ2-1, is DVKVTQSSRYLVKRTGEKVFLECVQDMDHENMFWYRQDPGLGLRLIYFSYDVKMKEKGDIPEGYSVSREKKERFSLILESASTNQTSMYLCASSATGIPGGHEQFFGPGTRLTVL.

V is TRBV30 and J is TRBJ1-1; maybe TRBD1 (5 bases). Germline CDR1 and CDR2: GTSNPN and SVGIG (reference sequence). Trimming removed 1 base at V and 1 base at J, with 7 bases between. This CDR3 is built from 13 residues. CDR3 protein: CAWSGTPNTEAFF. In nucleotides, the CDR3 is TGTGCCTGGAGTGGGACACCGAACACTGAAGCTTTCTTT.

Only a few counts were recorded for this clone. The V call is TRBV7-2, the J call TRBJ2-7, with 10 bases that match TRBD2. This CDR3 region has 14 residues. With V trimmed by 7 bases and J by 3 bases, 6 bases remained unmatched. The germline V gene has CDR1 SGHTA and CDR2 FQGNSA. CDR3 in DNA: TGTGCCAGCACCCCAGCGGGAGGGGGCTACGAGCAGTACTTC. Residues: CASTPAGGGYEQYF.

The CDR3 bases are TGTGCCAGCAGCAGGGTCGTTTCCTCTGGAAACACCATATATTTT. Amino acids: CASSRVVSSGNTIYF. The chain links TRBV11-2 to TRBJ1-3; D is ambiguous. The CDR3 is 15 amino acids. Germline V gene sequence: CDR1 SGHAT, CDR2 FQNNGV. Trimming took off 5 bases at V and 0 bases at J, with 11 bases between the two ends.

This clone was counted only a few times. The gene calls are TRBV21-1 and TRBJ2-2. TRBV21-1 is a documented pseudogene. The CDR3 totals 15 residues. DNA of the CDR3: TGTGCCAGCAGCAAAAGTCCCAAGAACACCGGGGAGCTGTTTTTT. Encoded protein: CASSKSPKNTGELFF.

This chain connects TRBV7-3 to TRBJ2-5, with D possibly being TRBD1 (5 bases). Germline V CDR1 and CDR2: SGHTA, FQGTGA. Trimming left V 2 bases short and J 4 bases short, with 11 bases between. The CDR3 is 14 residues long. CDR3 nucleotide sequence: TGTGCCAGCAGCTTAGCAGGGTGGGGAGAGACCCAGTACTTC. This sequence encodes CASSLAGWGETQYF.

This clone was observed a single time. The genes are TRBV2 and TRBJ2-5, with 7 bases aligning to TRBD1. J lost 5 bases, V lost 7 bases, and 4 bases had no gene match. The CDR3 contains 12 residues. The germline V gene encodes CDR1 SNHLY and CDR2 FYNNEI. CDR3 bases: TGTGCCAGCAAAGACAGGGTGGAGACCCAGTACTTC. Protein sequence: CASKDRVETQYF.

This chain uses TRBV5-1 with TRBJ2-3, with 8 bases aligning to TRBD2. The CDR3 is 16 residues long. Germline V gives CDR1 SGHRS, CDR2 YFSETQ. The J segment lost 3 bases and the V segment lost 3 bases, leaving 9 bases of the junction unmatched. The CDR3 here is CASSSLGAGATDTQYF. CDR3 DNA: TGCGCCAGCAGCTCACTAGGAGCGGGAGCTACAGATACGCAGTATTTT.

In regard to this clone: Germline is not matched at one junction end, which may reflect a read error. This rearrangement joins TRBV7-2 to TRBJ2-1; D is unclear. Per germline, CDR1 SGHTA and CDR2 FQGNSA. The CDR3 runs to 12 residues. CDR3 loop: CASSFSYNELFF. The CDR3 DNA follows: TGTGCCAGCAGCTTCAGCTACAATGAGCTGTTCTTC.

The chain carries TRBV7-3 and TRBJ2-5, with D unclear. The CDR3 has 13 amino acids. Germline V gene sequence: CDR1 SGHTA, CDR2 FQGTGA. Trimming removed 4 bases at V and 1 base at J, with 7 bases between. CDR3: CASSSRPQETQYF. The CDR3 DNA reads as TGTGCCAGCAGCTCCCGCCCCCAAGAGACCCAGTACTTC.

The chain is built from TRBV11-2 and TRBJ1-5, with 9 bases that match TRBD1. Germline CDR1 and CDR2: SGHAT and FQNNGV. CDR3 length: 17 residues. J lost 0 bases, V lost 5 bases, and 8 bases had no gene match. The CDR3 DNA is TGTGCCAGCAGCCCTGGGACAGGGAGTTATAGCAATCAGCCCCAGCATTTT. Translation gives CASSPGTGSYSNQPQHF.

V is TRBV6-5 and J is TRBJ1-3; 7 nucleotides agree with TRBD1. Looked up from germline, CDR1 is MNHEY and CDR2 is SVGAGI. The CDR3 has 15 residues. With 5 bases clipped from V and 2 bases from J, the junction kept 6 bases outside the gene matches. The CDR3 loop is CASSPSGQAGNTIYF. The CDR3 bases are TGTGCCAGCAGTCCTTCCGGACAGGCTGGAAACACCATATATTTT.

This clone appeared a single time. The rearrangement links TRBV5-1 to TRBJ2-6; D perhaps matches TRBD1 (6 bases). V was trimmed by 4 bases and J by 2 bases, leaving 13 bases between them. This CDR3 is 16 amino acids long. CDR1 is SGHRS and CDR2 is YFSETQ in the germline V gene. CDR3 nucleotide sequence: TGCGCCAGCAGCCTTCCTGACAGGCCTGGGGCCAACGTCCTGACTTTC. This codes for CASSLPDRPGANVLTF. Combining the CDR3 with reference TRBV5-1 and TRBJ2-6 gives the whole variable domain KAGVTQTPRYLIKTRGQQVTLSCSPISGHRSVSWYQQTPGQGLQFLFEYFSETQRNKGNFPGRFSGRQFSNSRSEMNVSTLELGDSALYLCASSLPDRPGANVLTFGAGSRLTVL.

Note on this clone: One end of the junction varies from germline; a read error may be responsible. The J gene is TRBJ2-7, the V gene TRBV6-1; no definite D call. Germline V gene data show CDR1 as MNHNS and CDR2 as SASEGT. The CDR3 loop spans 14 amino acids. CDR3 in amino acids: CAGSEAFMVGEQYF. As DNA, the CDR3 is TGTGCCGGCAGTGAAGCCTTTATGGTTGGGGAGCAGTACTTC.